This passage covers 10 T cell receptor beta chains from one sample sequenced in a study of shared clonotypes between healthy human individuals. In the naive CD8 group, cells lacked CD45RO and were positively selected for CCR7, so terminally differentiated effector memory CD45RA+ cells were left out. Libraries were prepared by immunoSEQ multiplex PCR; TCRdb keeps only in-frame clonotypes and omits some of them. Among 2 million to 2.5 million clones listed, 93% were seen once. Sample: naive CD8+ T cells from PBMCs. The source of these receptors is a man between 18 and 29 years old in good health. Some clones in this sample may be carry-over from other donors' samples.

The chain carries TRBV28 and TRBJ2-3; D may be TRBD2 (5 bases). Germline loops: CDR1 MDHEN, CDR2 SYDVKM. The CDR3 sequence is 15 residues long. V was pared by 8 bases and J by 0 bases, with 15 bases between. The CDR3 bases are TGTGCCAGCGCCCCTAGCAGAACTAGCACAGATACGCAGTATTTT. Its protein product is CASAPSRTSTDTQYF.

V gene TRBV11-2 combines with J gene TRBJ1-2; D gene ambiguous. The V end was cut by 3 bases, the J end by 8 bases, with 16 bases between. Germline V CDR1 and CDR2: SGHAT, FQNNGV. CDR3 size: 14 residues. The CDR3 DNA reads as TGTGCCAGCAGCTTGGTACGGGAAAAGGGAGGCTACACCTTC. This encodes CASSLVREKGGYTF.

The V and J genes are TRBV9 and TRBJ1-2; tentative D call: TRBD1 (6 bases). This CDR3 region has 13 residues. Looked up from germline, CDR1 is SGDLS and CDR2 is YYNGEE. With 1 base removed from V and 7 bases from J, the gap between germline ends came to 11 bases. The CDR3 region has the DNA TGTGCCAGCAGCGTATCGGGGGGCATTGGCTACACCTTC. The encoded protein is CASSVSGGIGYTF.

This rearrangement joins TRBV19 to TRBJ2-7; 7 bases line up with TRBD1. This CDR3 is built from 13 residues. Trimming removed 5 bases from V and 2 bases from J; junction bases left unmatched: 3. Germline CDR1 LNHDA, CDR2 SQIVND (reference sequence). In nucleotides, the CDR3 is TGTGCCAGTAGTGTGGGACAGACCTACGAGCAGTACTTC. Protein product: CASSVGQTYEQYF.

The rearrangement uses TRBV11-2 and TRBJ2-5, with 8 bases fitting TRBD1. CDR1 and CDR2 from the germline V gene are SGHAT and FQNNGV. With 2 bases clipped from V and 5 bases from J, the junction kept 4 bases outside the gene matches. The CDR3 runs to 14 residues. The CDR3 reads CASSLWTGYETQYF. CDR3 nucleotides: TGTGCCAGCAGCTTATGGACAGGGTACGAGACCCAGTACTTC.

The genes are TRBV2 and TRBJ2-3, with D uncertain. Trimming removed 5 bases from V and 4 bases from J, with 16 bases in between. Germline lookup yields CDR1 SNHLY and CDR2 FYNNEI. The CDR3 length is 15 residues. CDR3 coding DNA: TGTGCCAGCAGTCGTCCTACGGTACGGTCAGATACGCAGTATTTT. It translates to CASSRPTVRSDTQYF.

Written as DNA, the CDR3 is TGCGCCAGCCGGACAGGGACCTACAATGAGCAGTTCTTC. Protein product: CASRTGTYNEQFF. The chain couples TRBV4-1 to TRBJ2-1; the match to TRBD1 covers 8 bases. V was pared by 8 bases and J by 2 bases, with 2 bases of the junction left unmatched. The CDR3 is 13 residues long. In germline, CDR1 is MGHRA, CDR2 YSYEKL.

The gene calls are TRBV5-1 and TRBJ2-1, with TRBD1 matching 7 bases. Germline V lookup: CDR1 SGHRS, CDR2 YFSETQ. The CDR3 spans 16 residues. V shed 0 bases and J 6 bases; nucleotides not matched to a gene: 9. CDR3 sequence (DNA): TGCGCCAGCAGCTTGGGGTCGACAGGGTCTGTCAATGAGCAGTTCTTC. Amino acid sequence: CASSLGSTGSVNEQFF.

For the CDR3, the DNA is TGTGCCAGCAGCTTCGGGGTTTTGAACACTGAAGCTTTCTTT. Amino acid sequence: CASSFGVLNTEAFF. The chain recombines TRBV11-2 with TRBJ1-1; unclear D gene. Trimming removed 3 bases from V and 0 bases from J, with 8 bases in between. CDR3 length: 14 residues. Germline assignment: CDR1 SGHAT and CDR2 FQNNGV.

V and J are TRBV21-1 and TRBJ2-7; the D call TRBD2 from the table was never checked on the DNA. TRBV21-1 is deemed a pseudogene. The CDR3 consists of 16 residues. CDR3 amino acids: CASSRVDGGNPYEQYF. CDR3 coding DNA: TGTGCCAGCAGCAGGGTGGACGGAGGAAATCCTTACGAGCAGTACTTC.